This T cell receptor beta chain was obtained from a study of T cell clonality in common variable immunodeficiency. Study-wide points: Reportedly, TCR beta sequences from common variable immunodeficiency showed fewer deletions and N-nucleotide insertions.

This clone was counted ten times or more. Its antigen is not known. The table came from immunoSEQ multiplex PCR; TCRdb's copy has only in-frame clones and leaves some out. In total the sample includes more than 20,000 clones, none of them seen once. Reduced serum IgG, IgA and/or IgM plus specific antibody deficiency defined CVID. This TCR derives from a human donor with common variable immunodeficiency. What was sequenced was peripheral blood mononuclear cells.

The CDR3 protein is CASSITPTALYGYTF. Partial CDR3 DNA: TGTGCCAGCAGCATAACCCCGACAGCCTTGTATGGC. V and J are TRBV13 and TRBJ1-2, with D possibly matching TRBD1 (5 bases). Sequencing ends 3 residues short of the CDR3 end; the germline J gene provides the rest. Between the trimmed V and J ends, which lost 5 bases and 5 bases, there was a span of 18 bases. CDR1 PRHDT and CDR2 FYEKMQ come from the germline V gene (reference sequence). This CDR3 spans 15 amino acids.